The source of this T cell receptor (beta chain) is a study of OX40 agonist ivuxolimab in advanced cancers. The table came from immunoSEQ multiplex PCR; TCRdb's copy has only in-frame clones and leaves some out. This sample has over 35,000 clones; roughly 86% occur once, and the top ten carry roughly 22%. The CDR3 is 12 residues long. Germline-derived CDR1 and CDR2 are SNHLY and FYNNEI. Trimming removed 6 bases at V and 7 bases at J, with 13 bases between. The source of this sequence is an adult with an advanced solid tumor such as melanoma, head and neck, liver or kidney cancer. V and J are TRBV2 and TRBJ2-7, with a weak D call TRBD2 (6 bases). This specimen consisted of CD4+ or CD8+ T cells sorted from blood, obtained in a trial of the OX40 agonist ivuxolimab. The CDR3 nucleotides are TGTGCCAGCAGACAGCTGGGGGGAGAGCAGTACTTC. Residues: CASRQLGGEQYF. The variable domain in full, with the rest retrieved from reference TRBV2 and TRBJ2-7, is EPEVTQTPSHQVTQMGQEVILRCVPISNHLYFYWYRQILGQKVEFLVSFYNNEISEKSEIFDDQFSVERPDGSNFTLKIRSTKLEDSAMYFCASRQLGGEQYFGPGTRLTVT.